This T cell receptor (beta chain) was observed in a study of vaccination effects on CD4 cells after COVID-19. CDR3 length: 16 amino acids. Germline CDR1 SGDLS, CDR2 YYNGEE. V was cut by 4 bases and J by 6 bases, with 20 bases left in between. Points on this clone: No antigen is known for it.

Antigen-specific CD4+ T cells expanded by the ViraFEST assay with viral peptide pools were then sequenced. The culture ran for approximately nine days before CD4+ T cells were isolated. Either the mRNA-1273 or the BNT162b2 vaccine was given to participants as two doses. Vaccine recipients lacked prior SARS-CoV-2 infection and had negative nucleocapsid antibodies. Assay: immunoSEQ multiplex PCR; the TCRdb copy retains only in-frame clones and omits some. The data contain 70,000 to 95,000 clones, about three quarters of them singletons. The clonotype originates from a human donor who received a COVID-19 vaccine. This sequence joins TRBV9 and TRBJ2-4, with D perhaps assigned TRBD1 or TRBD2 (5 bases each). The sample here was CD4+ T cells from PBMCs cultured with HCoV-OC43 spike peptides, taken after COVID-19 vaccination. Subset reported: HCoV-OC43 spike overlapping peptide pool stimulation. The CDR3 region is CASSLGASQYPNIQYF. The CDR3 region has the DNA TGTGCCAGCAGCCTTGGGGCTAGCCAGTATCCAAACATTCAGTACTTC. Filled out from reference TRBV9 and TRBJ2-4, the complete variable domain reads DSGVTQTPKHLITATGQRVTLRCSPRSGDLSVYWYQQSLDQGLQFLIQYYNGEERAKGNILERFSAQQFPDLHSELNLSSLELGDSALYFCASSLGASQYPNIQYFGAGTRLSVL.